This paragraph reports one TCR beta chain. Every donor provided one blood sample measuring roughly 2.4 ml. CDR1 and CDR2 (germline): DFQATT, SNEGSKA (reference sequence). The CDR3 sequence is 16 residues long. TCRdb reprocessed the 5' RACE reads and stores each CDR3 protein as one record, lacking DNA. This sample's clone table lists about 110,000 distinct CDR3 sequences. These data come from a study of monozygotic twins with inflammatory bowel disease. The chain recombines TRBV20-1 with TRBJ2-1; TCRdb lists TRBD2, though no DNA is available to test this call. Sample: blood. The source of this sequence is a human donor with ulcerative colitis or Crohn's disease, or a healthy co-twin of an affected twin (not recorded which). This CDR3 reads CSARDPGFGGGNEQFF.